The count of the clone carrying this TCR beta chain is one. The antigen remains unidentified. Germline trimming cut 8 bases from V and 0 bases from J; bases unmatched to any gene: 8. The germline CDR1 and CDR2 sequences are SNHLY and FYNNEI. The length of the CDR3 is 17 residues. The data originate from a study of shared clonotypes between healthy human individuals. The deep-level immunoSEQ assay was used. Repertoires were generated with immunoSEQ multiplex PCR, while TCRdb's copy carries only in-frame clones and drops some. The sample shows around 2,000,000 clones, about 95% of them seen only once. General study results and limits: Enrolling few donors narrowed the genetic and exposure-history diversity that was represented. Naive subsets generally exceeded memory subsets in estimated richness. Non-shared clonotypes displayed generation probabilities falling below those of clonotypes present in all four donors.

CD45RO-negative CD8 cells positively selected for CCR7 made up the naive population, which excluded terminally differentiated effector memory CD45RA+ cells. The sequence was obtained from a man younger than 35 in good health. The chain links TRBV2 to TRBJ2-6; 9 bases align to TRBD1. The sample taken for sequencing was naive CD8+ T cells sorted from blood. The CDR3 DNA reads TGTGCCAGCCTTGGGGGGACAGGGAGCTCTGGGGCCAACGTCCTGACTTTC. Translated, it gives CASLGGTGSSGANVLTF. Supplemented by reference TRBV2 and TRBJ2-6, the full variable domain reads EPEVTQTPSHQVTQMGQEVILRCVPISNHLYFYWYRQILGQKVEFLVSFYNNEISEKSEIFDDQFSVERPDGSNFTLKIRSTKLEDSAMYFCASLGGTGSSGANVLTFGAGSRLTVL.